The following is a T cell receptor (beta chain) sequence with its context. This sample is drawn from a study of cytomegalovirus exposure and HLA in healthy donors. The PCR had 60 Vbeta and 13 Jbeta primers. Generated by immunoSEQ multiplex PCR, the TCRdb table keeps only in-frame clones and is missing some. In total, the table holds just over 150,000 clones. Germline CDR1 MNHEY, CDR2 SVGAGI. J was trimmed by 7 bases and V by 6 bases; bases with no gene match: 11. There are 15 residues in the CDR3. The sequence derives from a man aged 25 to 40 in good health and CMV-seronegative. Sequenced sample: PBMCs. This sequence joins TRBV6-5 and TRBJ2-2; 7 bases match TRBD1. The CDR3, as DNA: TGTGCCAGCAGGGGAAGCAGGGGGATAGACGGGGAGCTGTTTTTT. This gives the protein CASRGSRGIDGELFF.